The 4 T cell receptor beta chains in this list originate from one sample, sequenced in a study of T-cell memory formation after mild COVID-19. Via MiXCR, TCRdb re-called the 5' RACE reads, giving one row per CDR3 protein. The sample holds fewer than 500,000 distinct CDR3 sequences, around a quarter seen once. Sequencing input: PBMCs or a T cell subset sorted from them (not recorded which). These receptors came from an adult woman who had mild COVID-19 (a few samples of this study predate the infection). Cell type and time point are not known.

The chain uses TRBV20-1 and TRBJ2-3; D is possibly TRBD1 (7 bases). This CDR3 region has 15 residues. Germline CDR1 reads DFQATT; CDR2 reads SNEGSKA (reference sequence). Deletions cut 6 bases from V and 0 bases from J, with 16 bases between. The CDR3 DNA is TGCAGTGCCAAAGGGGGGACAGCTAGCACAGATACGCAGTATTTT. It translates to CSAKGGTASTDTQYF.

This chain joins TRBV13 and TRBJ1-1; D may be TRBD1 (6 bases). The V end lost 5 bases, the J end lost 1 base, and 11 bases lay between the germline ends. The CDR3 spans 14 residues. Germline assignment: CDR1 PRHDT and CDR2 FYEKMQ (reference sequence). The CDR3 loop is CASSVGQTNTEAFF. The CDR3 DNA is TGTGCCAGCAGCGTCGGACAGACGAACACTGAAGCTTTCTTT.

The chain uses TRBV27 and TRBJ2-3; 9 nucleotides match TRBD1. The CDR3 is 14 residues long. With V trimmed by 2 bases and J by 6 bases, 3 bases remained unmatched. Per the germline V gene, CDR1 is MNHEY and CDR2 is SMNVEV (reference sequence). As DNA, the CDR3 is TGTGCCAGCAGTTTAGGAGGGACAGGGGATACGCAGTATTTT. It translates to CASSLGGTGDTQYF.

This clonotype has a handful of counts. The genes are TRBV4-2 and TRBJ1-1; D perhaps matches TRBD1 (5 bases). This CDR3 has 15 residues. CDR1 is LGHNA, CDR2 YNFKEQ, per germline. Deletions cut 4 bases from V and 12 bases from J, with 24 bases between. CDR3 loop: CASSPKRGPSEGTFF. The DNA for the CDR3 is TGTGCCAGCAGCCCGAAAAGGGGCCCCTCAGAGGGAACTTTCTTT.